Listed below are T cell receptor beta chains from one sample, sequenced in a study of blood T cells in healthy people across ages. TCRdb reanalysed the 5' RACE reads using MiXCR and keeps one entry per CDR3 protein. The table lists approximately 770,000 distinct CDR3 sequences, 58% of them singletons, with about 20% in the top ten. The sequencing input was blood. The receptors were sampled from a man under 40 in good health. Both conserved end residues are part of each CDR3. The order of the fields is V gene, J gene, D gene, clone size, CDR3 protein, CDR3 DNA. D genes are given only for firm matches. Clone size appears in some rows only: once, few, many, or a class for an expanded clone.

V gene: TRBV29-1
J gene: TRBJ2-5
D gene: TRBD1
clone size: NA
CDR3 protein: CSVEDSGTEETQYF
CDR3 DNA: TGCAGCGTTGAAGATAGTGGGACAGAAGAGACCCAGTACTTC

V gene: TRBV7-2
J gene: TRBJ2-5
D gene: NA
clone size: NA
CDR3 protein: CASVGWMETQYF
CDR3 DNA: TGTGCCAGCGTCGGTTGGATGGAGACCCAGTACTTC

V gene: TRBV7-2
J gene: TRBJ2-7
D gene: NA
clone size: few
CDR3 protein: CASSFLGPGSYEQYF
CDR3 DNA: TGTGCCAGCAGCTTTTTAGGGCCGGGATCCTACGAGCAGTACTTC

V gene: TRBV5-1
J gene: TRBJ1-5
D gene: NA
clone size: many
CDR3 protein: CASSRGGGQPQHF
CDR3 DNA: TGCGCCAGCAGCCGTGGCGGAGGACAGCCCCAGCATTTT

V gene: TRBV20-1
J gene: TRBJ2-7
D gene: TRBD2
clone size: NA
CDR3 protein: CSANSGTTYEQYF
CDR3 DNA: TGCAGTGCTAACTCCGGGACTACTTACGAGCAGTACTTC

V gene: TRBV20-1
J gene: TRBJ2-1
D gene: TRBD2
clone size: few
CDR3 protein: CSARVAGASGRRAYNEQFF
CDR3 DNA: TGCAGTGCTAGAGTGGCAGGGGCTAGCGGGAGGCGAGCCTACAATGAGCAGTTCTTC

V gene: TRBV2
J gene: TRBJ2-7
D gene: NA
clone size: few
CDR3 protein: CASTQRQISYEQYF
CDR3 DNA: TGTGCCAGCACCCAGAGACAGATCTCCTACGAGCAGTACTTC

V gene: TRBV9
J gene: TRBJ2-1
D gene: NA
clone size: NA
CDR3 protein: CANSAGRPANEQFF
CDR3 DNA: TGTGCCAACAGCGCGGGCCGACCGGCAAATGAGCAGTTCTTC

V gene: TRBV7-2
J gene: TRBJ2-5
D gene: TRBD2
clone size: NA
CDR3 protein: CASSPGTSGSGQYF
CDR3 DNA: TGTGCCAGCAGCCCGGGGACTAGCGGGAGTGGCCAGTACTTC

V gene: TRBV9
J gene: TRBJ1-1
D gene: NA
clone size: NA
CDR3 protein: CASSEQVGRAEAFF
CDR3 DNA: TGTGCCAGCAGCGAACAGGTCGGAAGAGCTGAAGCTTTCTTT

V gene: TRBV7-9
J gene: TRBJ2-5
D gene: NA
clone size: few
CDR3 protein: CASESGEQETQYF
CDR3 DNA: TGTGCCTCCGAATCCGGGGAACAAGAGACCCAGTACTTC

V gene: TRBV20-1
J gene: TRBJ2-5
D gene: NA
clone size: few
CDR3 protein: CSATQETQYF
CDR3 DNA: TGCAGTGCTACCCAAGAGACCCAGTACTTC

V gene: TRBV29-1
J gene: TRBJ1-5
D gene: NA
clone size: NA
CDR3 protein: CSAGFANQPQHF
CDR3 DNA: TGCAGCGCGGGGTTCGCCAATCAGCCCCAGCATTTT

V gene: TRBV24-1
J gene: TRBJ2-7
D gene: TRBD1
clone size: few
CDR3 protein: CATSDSGTGNYEQYF
CDR3 DNA: TGTGCCACCAGTGACTCCGGGACAGGGAACTACGAGCAGTACTTC

V gene: TRBV6-6
J gene: TRBJ2-7
D gene: NA
clone size: once
CDR3 protein: CASSKQGPSYEQYF
CDR3 DNA: TGTGCCAGCAGCAAACAGGGCCCATCCTACGAGCAGTACTTC

V gene: TRBV29-1
J gene: TRBJ2-5
D gene: NA
clone size: NA
CDR3 protein: CSGDKVTQETQYF
CDR3 DNA: TGCAGCGGCGATAAGGTGACCCAAGAGACCCAGTACTTC

V gene: TRBV10-3
J gene: TRBJ2-7
D gene: NA
clone size: NA
CDR3 protein: CAISVGTQYEQYF
CDR3 DNA: TGTGCCATCAGTGTCGGGACACAGTACGAGCAGTACTTC

V gene: TRBV5-1
J gene: TRBJ1-2
D gene: TRBD1
clone size: NA
CDR3 protein: CASSLGNTGGDGYTF
CDR3 DNA: TGCGCCAGCAGCTTGGGAAACACAGGGGGTGATGGCTACACCTTC

V gene: TRBV20-1
J gene: TRBJ2-3
D gene: NA
clone size: NA
CDR3 protein: CSSVQASTDTQYF
CDR3 DNA: TGCAGTTCGGTCCAGGCCAGCACAGATACGCAGTATTTT

V gene: TRBV5-5
J gene: TRBJ1-2
D gene: NA
clone size: few
CDR3 protein: CASSLVGYGNLNYGYTF
CDR3 DNA: TGTGCCAGCAGCTTGGTGGGGTACGGAAACCTTAACTATGGCTACACCTTC

V gene: TRBV4-3
J gene: TRBJ1-2
D gene: TRBD1
clone size: few
CDR3 protein: CASSHTTGTEDGYTF
CDR3 DNA: TGCGCCAGCAGCCATACGACAGGGACGGAAGATGGCTACACCTTC

V gene: TRBV29-1
J gene: TRBJ1-2
D gene: NA
clone size: few
CDR3 protein: CSVAREGFGYTF
CDR3 DNA: TGCAGCGTTGCCAGGGAAGGATTTGGCTACACCTTC

V gene: TRBV12-5
J gene: TRBJ2-1
D gene: NA
clone size: NA
CDR3 protein: CASDAASNEQFF
CDR3 DNA: TGTGCTAGTGATGCAGCCAGCAATGAGCAGTTCTTC

V gene: TRBV7-9
J gene: TRBJ2-3
D gene: NA
clone size: once
CDR3 protein: CASSPRGGNYFTDTQYF
CDR3 DNA: TGTGCCAGCAGCCCCCGTGGGGGGAATTACTTCACAGATACGCAGTATTTT

V gene: TRBV7-3
J gene: TRBJ2-7
D gene: NA
clone size: few
CDR3 protein: CASSPVRAGRDEQYF
CDR3 DNA: TGTGCCAGCAGCCCCGTCCGTGCGGGACGGGACGAGCAGTACTTC

V gene: TRBV20-1
J gene: TRBJ1-2
D gene: NA
clone size: NA
CDR3 protein: CSARDDREGKNYGYTF
CDR3 DNA: TGCAGTGCTAGAGATGACCGGGAAGGAAAAAACTATGGCTACACCTTC

V gene: TRBV7-2
J gene: TRBJ1-5
D gene: NA
clone size: NA
CDR3 protein: CASSLVGSEPQHF
CDR3 DNA: TGTGCCAGCAGCTTAGTCGGCTCGGAGCCCCAGCATTTT

V gene: TRBV7-2
J gene: TRBJ2-3
D gene: NA
clone size: NA
CDR3 protein: CASNLTPKGVSAADTQYF
CDR3 DNA: TGTGCCAGCAACTTAACCCCGAAGGGCGTCTCCGCAGCAGATACGCAGTATTTT

V gene: TRBV7-9
J gene: TRBJ2-1
D gene: TRBD2
clone size: NA
CDR3 protein: CASSRATSVNEQFF
CDR3 DNA: TGTGCCAGCAGCCGCGCGACTAGCGTCAATGAGCAGTTCTTC

V gene: TRBV28
J gene: TRBJ2-5
D gene: NA
clone size: few
CDR3 protein: CASSPHEGQETQYF
CDR3 DNA: TGTGCCAGCAGTCCCCACGAGGGCCAAGAGACCCAGTACTTC

V gene: TRBV6-2/TRBV6-3
J gene: TRBJ2-2
D gene: TRBD1
clone size: NA
CDR3 protein: CASSYSMPGQGATGELFF
CDR3 DNA: TGTGCCAGCAGTTACTCCATGCCGGGACAGGGGGCCACCGGGGAGCTGTTTTTT